The 22 T cell receptor beta chains reported below all come from one sample, sequenced in a study of blood T cell repertoires in COVID-19. TCRdb keeps only in-frame clones here, not all; method: immunoSEQ multiplex PCR. The sample holds tens of thousands of clones, around 84% seen once. Sequencing was carried out using peripheral blood. The receptors come from a man aged 55 to 70 with acute or convalescent COVID-19.

This chain connects TRBV27 to TRBJ1-6, with D hard to call. CDR3 length: 14 residues. Germline V lookup: CDR1 MNHEY, CDR2 SMNVEV (reference sequence). With 2 bases removed from V and 4 bases from J, the gap between germline ends came to 6 bases. In DNA, the CDR3 is TGTGCCAGCAGTTTACAGTTGTATAATTCACCCCTCCACTTT. This gives the protein CASSLQLYNSPLHF.

The chain has TRBV3-1 (or the pseudogene TRBV3-2) and TRBJ1-1; 9 bases fit TRBD1. The CDR3 is made up of 15 amino acids. Losses at the gene ends were 0 bases for V and 6 bases for J; bases not matched to a gene: 5. In germline, CDR1 is LGHDT, CDR2 YNNKEL (reference sequence). The CDR3 loop is CASSQDRDRVPEAFF. The CDR3 nucleotides are TGTGCCAGCAGCCAAGATCGGGACAGGGTCCCTGAAGCTTTCTTT.

V gene TRBV5-1 combines with J gene TRBJ2-1; 9 nucleotides match TRBD2. CDR1 SGHRS and CDR2 YFSETQ come from the germline V gene. J gave up 5 bases and V 7 bases, and 16 bases lay outside the gene matches. CDR3 length: 17 residues. CDR3 in DNA: TGCGCCAGCGGTCCCCCTACTAGCGGGTCCAGGGACAATGAGCAGTTCTTC. It is translated as CASGPPTSGSRDNEQFF.

This chain uses TRBV7-2 with TRBJ2-2; TRBD2 matches 8 bases. The CDR3 is 16 residues long. The germline gives CDR1 SGHTA, CDR2 FQGNSA. Germline trimming cut 3 bases from V and 2 bases from J; bases unmatched to any gene: 5. CDR3 nucleotides: TGTGCCAGCAGCTTTACTAGCGGAGCCAACACCGGGGAGCTGTTTTTT. The encoded protein is CASSFTSGANTGELFF.

V is TRBV18 and J is TRBJ1-5; D gene ambiguous. Trimming took 6 bases from V and 7 from J, leaving 22 bases between them. The CDR3 runs 16 residues. Germline lookup yields CDR1 KGHSH and CDR2 LQKENI. The DNA of the CDR3 is TGTGCCAGCTCCTCGGACGGGTCAACTAGGTACCAGCCCCAGCATTTT. Encoded protein: CASSSDGSTRYQPQHF. The full variable domain, completed using reference TRBV18 and TRBJ1-5, is NAGVMQNPRHLVRRRGQEARLRCSPMKGHSHVYWYRQLPEEGLKFMVYLQKENIIDESGMPKERFSAEFPKEGPSILRIQQVVRGDSAAYFCASSSDGSTRYQPQHFGDGTRLSIL.

The genes are TRBV6-6 and TRBJ1-5, with TRBD1 identical over 9 bases. The CDR3 covers 15 residues. Germline V gene lookup returns CDR1 MNHNY and CDR2 SVGAGI (reference sequence). V trimming: 6 bases; J trimming: 7 bases; junction bases outside the gene matches: 10. CDR3 residues: CASRADRGNGQPQHF. For the CDR3, the DNA is TGTGCCAGCAGAGCCGACAGGGGGAATGGGCAGCCCCAGCATTTT.

V and J are TRBV20-1 and TRBJ1-4; unclear D gene. Germline V lookup: CDR1 DFQATT, CDR2 SNEGSKA (reference sequence). The CDR3 has 13 amino acids. The V end was cut by 3 bases, the J end by 7 bases, with 12 bases between. The CDR3 sequence is CSASFRRREKLFF. CDR3 DNA: TGCAGTGCTAGTTTTAGGAGGCGTGAAAAACTGTTTTTT.

This rearrangement joins TRBV6-5 to TRBJ1-6; no clear D. V dropped 4 bases and J dropped 7 bases, with 8 bases sitting between them. The CDR3 has 13 residues. Germline values: CDR1 MNHEY, CDR2 SVGAGI. The DNA for the CDR3 is TGTGCCAGCAGTTTAAGCTCGAATTCACCCCTCCACTTT. Translation: CASSLSSNSPLHF.

V is TRBV27 and J is TRBJ1-6; 7 bases agree with TRBD1. Germline V gene sequence: CDR1 MNHEY, CDR2 SMNVEV (reference sequence). CDR3 length: 14 residues. V trimming: 7 bases; J trimming: 5 bases; junction bases outside the gene matches: 5. The CDR3 nucleotides are TGTGCCAGCAACGCCGGGACAGATAATTCACCCCTCCACTTT. The encoded protein is CASNAGTDNSPLHF.

Worth noting for this clone: Its ends do not fully match the called genes, so a read error is possible. The rearrangement joins TRBV7-7 to TRBJ2-3, with D possibly being TRBD2 (6 bases). Germline lookup yields CDR1 SSHAT and CDR2 FNYEAQ (reference sequence). The CDR3 sequence is 15 residues long. CDR3 in DNA: TGTGCTAGCAGCTTAAGGGCGGGGCCCACAGATACGCAGTATTTT. Its translation is CASSLRAGPTDTQYF.

The rearrangement uses TRBV18 and TRBJ1-1, with TRBD1 matching over 8 bases. This CDR3 has 14 residues. Unmatched junction bases numbered 3, after V lost 5 bases and J lost 1 base. Germline V gene lookup returns CDR1 KGHSH and CDR2 LQKENI. CDR3 DNA: TGTGCCAGCTCAGGACAGGGAACGAACACTGAAGCTTTCTTT. Translated, it gives CASSGQGTNTEAFF.

The chain uses TRBV30 and TRBJ1-2; D not resolved. The CDR3 has 11 residues. Between the trimmed V and J ends, which lost 3 bases and 7 bases, there was a span of 9 bases. Germline loops: CDR1 GTSNPN, CDR2 SVGIG (reference sequence). The CDR3 loop reads CAWSRKAGYTF. CDR3 nucleotide sequence: TGTGCCTGGAGCAGGAAGGCTGGCTACACCTTC.

This CDR3 is CASSLQGLTGELFF. The CDR3 region has the DNA TGTGCCAGCTCACTACAGGGGTTGACCGGGGAGCTGTTTTTT. The J gene is TRBJ2-2, the V gene TRBV18; 7 nucleotides match TRBD1. The CDR3 is made up of 14 amino acids. V gave up 4 bases and J gave up 5 bases; unmatched junction bases: 4. CDR1 is KGHSH, CDR2 LQKENI, per germline. The variable domain in full, with the rest retrieved from reference TRBV18 and TRBJ2-2, is NAGVMQNPRHLVRRRGQEARLRCSPMKGHSHVYWYRQLPEEGLKFMVYLQKENIIDESGMPKERFSAEFPKEGPSILRIQQVVRGDSAAYFCASSLQGLTGELFFGEGSRLTVL.

The V gene is TRBV9, the J gene TRBJ2-3, with a weak D call TRBD1 (7 bases). The CDR3 contains 15 residues. The germline CDR1 and CDR2 sequences are SGDLS and YYNGEE. Trimming removed 0 bases from V and 3 bases from J, with 11 bases in between. The CDR3, as DNA: TGTGCCAGCAGCGTAGCTCCAGGGGGGACAGATACGCAGTATTTT. It translates to CASSVAPGGTDTQYF.

This clone occurred a few times. The V and J genes are TRBV7-2 and TRBJ1-1, with D hard to call. V shed 4 bases and J shed 1 base, with 7 bases lying between them. The CDR3 is 13 amino acids. Germline V gives CDR1 SGHTA, CDR2 FQGNSA. DNA for the CDR3: TGTGCCAGCAGCTCCAGAAGGAACACTGAAGCTTTCTTT. Protein product: CASSSRRNTEAFF.

The rearrangement joins TRBV7-9 to TRBJ1-5; D is uncertain. The V gene lost 5 bases and the J gene lost 5 bases, with 13 bases spanning the gap. CDR1 is SEHNR, CDR2 FQNEAQ, per germline (reference sequence). The CDR3 loop spans 14 amino acids. The CDR3 region has the DNA TGTGCCAGCAGCGCGGAGGGCAGCCATCAGCCCCAGCATTTT. Translation gives CASSAEGSHQPQHF.

The J gene is TRBJ2-3, the V gene TRBV19; TRBD2 matches at 13 bases. This CDR3 has 15 amino acids. Germline V lookup: CDR1 LNHDA, CDR2 SQIVND (reference sequence). J lost 5 bases, V lost 7 bases, and 6 bases had no gene match. The CDR3 loop is CASTRTSGGGDTQYF. Here the CDR3 DNA reads TGTGCCAGTACCCGGACTAGCGGGGGTGGAGATACGCAGTATTTT.

CDR3 in DNA: TGTGCCAGCAGCCGTGGGGGGGCTTTAGCCAAAAACATTCAGTACTTC. It codes for CASSRGGALAKNIQYF. This chain uses TRBV7-9 with TRBJ2-4; weak D call: TRBD2 (7 bases). Trimming took off 5 bases at V and 0 bases at J, with 14 bases between the two ends. The CDR3 spans 16 residues. Germline V gives CDR1 SEHNR, CDR2 FQNEAQ (reference sequence).

This chain links TRBV30 with TRBJ2-1; 9 bases align to TRBD1. Germline V lookup: CDR1 GTSNPN, CDR2 SVGIG (reference sequence). The ends lost 1 base at V and 3 bases at J; junction bases unmatched: 4. This CDR3 is 15 amino acids long. CDR3 in DNA: TGTGCCTGGAGTGGGACAGGGGTCGGCTACAATGAGCAGTTCTTC. This sequence encodes CAWSGTGVGYNEQFF.

The chain joins TRBV2 to TRBJ1-1, with a tentative D call TRBD1 (5 bases). V lost 5 bases and J 5 bases, leaving 12 bases between the germline ends. Germline V gene data show CDR1 as SNHLY and CDR2 as FYNNEI. The CDR3 consists of 13 residues. The CDR3: CASSFDSQTEAFF. The CDR3, as DNA: TGTGCCAGCAGTTTCGACAGTCAAACTGAAGCTTTCTTT.

The V call is TRBV28, the J call TRBJ1-2, with D unclear. CDR3 size: 12 residues. Trimming removed 6 bases at V and 2 bases at J, with 7 bases between. From germline, CDR1 is MDHEN and CDR2 SYDVKM. CDR3 sequence reads: CASSFRNYGYTF. The CDR3 DNA sequence: TGTGCCAGCAGCTTCAGGAACTATGGCTACACCTTC.

CDR3 residues: CASTWTGATNEKLFF. The CDR3 DNA reads TGTGCCAGCACTTGGACAGGGGCCACTAATGAAAAACTGTTTTTT. The V call is TRBV2, the J call TRBJ1-4, with 9 bases that match TRBD1. Per the germline V gene, CDR1 is SNHLY and CDR2 is FYNNEI. This CDR3 comprises 15 residues. Trimming at V came to 7 bases and at J to 2 bases, leaving 5 bases not matched to a gene.